This TCR beta chain derives from a study of shared clonotypes between healthy human individuals. General study points: Represented diversity (both genetic and exposure-history) was limited by the small number of donors.

Note on this clone: Its antigen is unidentified.

Method: immunoSEQ multiplex PCR; TCRdb's copy keeps in-frame clones and lacks some. The table has about 2.2 million clones, over 85% seen once; the top ten hold approximately 1.7%. Naive CD8 cells comprised CD45RO-negative, CCR7-positively selected cells, excluding terminally differentiated effector memory CD45RA+ cells. Healthy and HIV-negative, the adult donors had no recent acute infections or vaccinations. Trimming took 0 bases from V and 4 from J, leaving 12 bases between them. The CDR3 totals 16 residues. Germline V lookup: CDR1 KGHSY, CDR2 FQNENV. This sequence originates from a man between 18 and 29 years old in good health. Some clones in this sample may be carry-over from other donors' samples. The material sequenced was naive CD8+ T cells from PBMCs. This chain uses TRBV16 with TRBJ2-2; the D is unclear. The CDR3 protein is CASSQSPRPSTGELFF. The DNA for the CDR3 is TGTGCCAGCAGCCAATCTCCTAGACCTTCCACCGGGGAGCTGTTTTTT.